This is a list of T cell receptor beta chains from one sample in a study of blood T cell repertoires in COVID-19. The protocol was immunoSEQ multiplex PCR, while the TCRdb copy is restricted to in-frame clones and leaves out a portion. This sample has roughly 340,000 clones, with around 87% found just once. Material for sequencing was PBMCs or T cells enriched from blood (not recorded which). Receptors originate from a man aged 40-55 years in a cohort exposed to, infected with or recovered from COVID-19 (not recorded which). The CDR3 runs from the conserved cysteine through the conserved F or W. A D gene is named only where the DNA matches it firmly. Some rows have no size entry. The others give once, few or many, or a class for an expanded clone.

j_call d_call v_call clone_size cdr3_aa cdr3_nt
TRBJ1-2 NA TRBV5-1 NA CASRTGQTNYGYTF TGCGCCAGCAGAACCGGACAGACAAACTATGGCTACACCTTC
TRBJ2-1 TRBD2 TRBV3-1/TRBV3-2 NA CASSQALAVNEQFF TGTGCCAGCAGCCAAGCACTAGCGGTTAATGAGCAGTTCTTC
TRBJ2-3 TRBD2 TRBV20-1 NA CSASSPSGLTDTQYF TGCAGTGCTAGTAGCCCTAGCGGGCTTACAGATACGCAGTATTTT
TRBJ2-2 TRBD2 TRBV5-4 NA CARLAGAGELFF TGTGCCAGGCTAGCGGGAGCCGGGGAGCTGTTTTTT
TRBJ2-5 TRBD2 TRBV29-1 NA CSVATTGTSGKETQYF TGCAGCGTCGCGACGACCGGGACTAGCGGAAAAGAGACCCAGTACTTC
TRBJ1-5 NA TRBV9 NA CASSTGNSNQPQHF TGTGCCAGCAGTACAGGAAATAGCAATCAGCCCCAGCATTTT
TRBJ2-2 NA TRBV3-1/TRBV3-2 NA CASSQEEPGVTGELFF TGTGCCAGCAGCCAAGAAGAACCAGGGGTGACCGGGGAGCTGTTTTTT
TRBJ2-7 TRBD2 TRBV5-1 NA CASSLARGGSFSEQYF TGCGCCAGCAGCTTGGCCCGCGGCGGGAGCTTCTCCGAGCAGTACTTC
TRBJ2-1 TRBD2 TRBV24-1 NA CATSTGGPSYNEQFF TGTGCCACCAGTACGGGAGGGCCCTCCTACAATGAGCAGTTCTTC
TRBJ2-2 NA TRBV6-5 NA CASTDKLRTGELFF TGTGCCAGCACCGACAAGCTAAGGACCGGGGAGCTGTTTTTT
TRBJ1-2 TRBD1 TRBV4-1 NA CASSQDHRRQGAHYGYTF TGCGCCAGCAGCCAAGATCACAGGCGACAGGGGGCTCACTATGGCTACACCTTC
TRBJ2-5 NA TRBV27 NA CASSSYETQYF TGTGCCAGCAGTTCTTATGAGACCCAGTACTTC
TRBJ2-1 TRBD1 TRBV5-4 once CASTRTGYNEQFF TGTGCCAGCACCCGGACAGGCTACAATGAGCAGTTCTTC
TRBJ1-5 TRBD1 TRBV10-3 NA CAISESTGGNSNQPQHF TGTGCCATCAGTGAGTCGACAGGGGGAAATAGCAATCAGCCCCAGCATTTT
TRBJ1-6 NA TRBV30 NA CAWSTGQTLFSPLHF TGTGCCTGGAGTACCGGACAGACTCTTTTTTCACCCCTCCACTTT
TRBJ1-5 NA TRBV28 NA CASSALNQPQHF TGTGCCAGCAGTGCACTCAATCAGCCCCAGCATTTT
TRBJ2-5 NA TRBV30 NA CAWSVGAETQYF TGTGCCTGGAGTGTAGGGGCAGAGACCCAGTACTTC
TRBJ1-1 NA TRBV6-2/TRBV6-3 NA CASSSQGLNTEAFF TGTGCCAGCAGCTCTCAGGGCCTGAACACTGAAGCTTTCTTT
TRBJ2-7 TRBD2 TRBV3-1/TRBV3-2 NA CASSQEGGSSYEQYF TGTGCCAGCAGCCAAGAAGGCGGGAGCTCCTACGAGCAGTACTTC
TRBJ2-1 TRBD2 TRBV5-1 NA CASSWTSGDNEQFF TGCGCCAGCAGCTGGACTAGCGGAGACAATGAGCAGTTCTTC
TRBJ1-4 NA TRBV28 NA CASSLGGTSGEKLFF TGTGCCAGCAGTTTAGGGGGGACGAGCGGGGAAAAACTGTTTTTT
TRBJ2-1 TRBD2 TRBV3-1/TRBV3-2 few CASSQGLVNEQFF TGTGCCAGCAGCCAGGGACTAGTCAATGAGCAGTTCTTC
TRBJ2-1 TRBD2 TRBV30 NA CAWTSGTSGPYNEQFF TGTGCCTGGACCTCCGGGACTAGCGGACCGTACAATGAGCAGTTCTTC
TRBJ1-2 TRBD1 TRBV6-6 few CASSYSTQGTDQGYTF TGTGCCAGCAGTTACTCGACGCAAGGGACAGACCAAGGCTACACCTTC
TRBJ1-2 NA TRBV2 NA CASRLSGGESWDGYTF TGTGCCAGCAGATTAAGCGGGGGTGAGTCCTGGGATGGCTACACCTTC
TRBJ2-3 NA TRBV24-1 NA CATNPQERGQTQYF TGTGCCACCAATCCCCAGGAGAGAGGACAGACGCAGTATTTT
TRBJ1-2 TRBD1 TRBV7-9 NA CASRENQGAGGYTF TGTGCCAGCAGAGAGAACCAGGGGGCGGGTGGCTACACCTTC
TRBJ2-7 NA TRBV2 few CASSAPLAGLYEQYF TGTGCCAGCAGTGCCCCCCTAGCAGGCCTCTACGAGCAGTACTTC
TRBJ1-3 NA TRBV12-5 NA CASGLGLSGNTIYF TGTGCTAGTGGTTTGGGGCTCTCTGGAAACACCATATATTTT
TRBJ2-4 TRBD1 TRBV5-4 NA CASSLEGQTLKNIQYF TGTGCCAGCAGCTTGGAGGGACAGACCCTCAAAAACATTCAGTACTTC
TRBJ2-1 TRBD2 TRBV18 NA CASSTSDNEQFF TGTGCCAGCTCAACTAGCGACAATGAGCAGTTCTTC
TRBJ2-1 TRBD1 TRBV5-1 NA CASSFTGQGPGEQFF TGCGCCAGCAGCTTTACGGGACAGGGACCCGGAGAGCAGTTCTTC
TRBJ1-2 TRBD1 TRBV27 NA CASSFRDRAQGSYTF TGTGCCAGCAGCTTCCGGGACAGAGCCCAAGGGAGCTACACCTTC
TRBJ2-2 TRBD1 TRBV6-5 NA CASRTGQLLTWELFF TGTGCCAGCAGAACGGGACAGTTGCTTACCTGGGAGCTGTTTTTT
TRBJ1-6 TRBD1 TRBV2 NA CASSFDRGNSPLHF TGTGCCAGCAGTTTTGACAGGGGTAATTCACCCCTCCACTTT
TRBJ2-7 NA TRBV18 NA CASSPLGTPTAEQYF TGTGCCAGCTCACCCCTAGGTACCCCTACCGCCGAGCAGTACTTC
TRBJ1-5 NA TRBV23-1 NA CASSQSGGRSNQPQHF TGCGCCAGCAGTCAATCAGGGGGTCGGAGCAATCAGCCCCAGCATTTT
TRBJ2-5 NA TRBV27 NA CASSLSSLEQYF TGTGCCAGCAGTTTATCGTCATTAGAGCAGTACTTC
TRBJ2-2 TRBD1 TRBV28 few CASSPQGARDTGELFF TGTGCCAGCAGTCCCCAGGGGGCGCGGGACACCGGGGAGCTGTTTTTT
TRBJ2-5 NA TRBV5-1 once CASSPLATQETQYF TGCGCCAGCAGCCCGCTAGCGACCCAAGAGACCCAGTACTTC
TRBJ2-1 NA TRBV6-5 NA CASAYVERNEQFF TGTGCCAGCGCGTATGTTGAGAGAAATGAGCAGTTCTTC
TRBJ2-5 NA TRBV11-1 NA CASSLALGYQETQYF TGTGCCAGCAGCTTAGCGCTAGGATACCAAGAGACCCAGTACTTC
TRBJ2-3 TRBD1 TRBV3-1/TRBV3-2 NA CASSQSDRGTDTQYF TGTGCCAGCAGCCAGTCCGACAGGGGCACAGATACGCAGTATTTT
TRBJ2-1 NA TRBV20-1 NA CSAQTSYEQFF TGCAGTGCTCAAACTAGTTATGAGCAGTTCTTC
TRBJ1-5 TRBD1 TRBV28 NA CASSYHRGSNQPQHF TGTGCCAGCAGTTACCACAGGGGCAGCAATCAGCCCCAGCATTTT
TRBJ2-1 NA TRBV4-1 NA CASRRGQLLGNEQFF TGCGCCAGCAGACGAGGACAGTTGCTAGGGAATGAGCAGTTCTTC
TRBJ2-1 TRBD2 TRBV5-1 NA CASSFLAGGREQFF TGCGCCAGCAGCTTCCTAGCGGGAGGTCGTGAGCAGTTCTTC
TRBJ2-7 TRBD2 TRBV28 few CASSGGTSGSYEQYF TGTGCCAGCAGTGGCGGGACTAGCGGGAGTTACGAGCAGTACTTC
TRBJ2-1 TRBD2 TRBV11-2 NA CASSLVRSVIAGENEQFF TGTGCCAGCAGCTTAGTACGCTCGGTAATAGCGGGAGAAAATGAGCAGTTCTTC